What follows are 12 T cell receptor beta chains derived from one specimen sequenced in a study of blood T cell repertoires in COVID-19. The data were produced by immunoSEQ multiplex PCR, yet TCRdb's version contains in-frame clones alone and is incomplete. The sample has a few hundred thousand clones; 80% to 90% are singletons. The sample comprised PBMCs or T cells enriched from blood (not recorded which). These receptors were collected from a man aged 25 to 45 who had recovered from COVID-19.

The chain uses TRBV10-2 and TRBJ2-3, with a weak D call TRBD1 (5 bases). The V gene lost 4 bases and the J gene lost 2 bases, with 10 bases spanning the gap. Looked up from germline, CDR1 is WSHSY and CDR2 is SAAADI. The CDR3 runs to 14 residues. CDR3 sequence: CASSAAGLTDTQYF. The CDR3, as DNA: TGCGCCAGCAGTGCCGCAGGGCTCACAGATACGCAGTATTTT.

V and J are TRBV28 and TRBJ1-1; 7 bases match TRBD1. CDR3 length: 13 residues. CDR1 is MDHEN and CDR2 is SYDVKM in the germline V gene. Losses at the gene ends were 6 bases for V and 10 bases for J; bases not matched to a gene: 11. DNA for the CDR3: TGTGCCAGCAGGGACTACCGGGACAGAGGAGCTTTCTTT. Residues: CASRDYRDRGAFF.

CDR3 DNA sequence: TGTGCCAGCAGTTTCCGGGACAGGGGGTACGAGCAGTACTTC. This translates into CASSFRDRGYEQYF. The V gene is TRBV6-5, the J gene TRBJ2-7; TRBD1 agrees at 11 bases. The CDR3 runs 14 residues. With V trimmed by 4 bases and J by 4 bases, 3 bases remained unmatched. Germline CDR1 is MNHEY and CDR2 is SVGAGI.

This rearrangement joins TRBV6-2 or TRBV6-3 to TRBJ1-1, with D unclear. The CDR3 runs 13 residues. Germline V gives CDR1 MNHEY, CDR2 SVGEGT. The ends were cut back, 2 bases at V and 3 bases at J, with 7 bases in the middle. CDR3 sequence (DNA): TGTGCCAGCAGTTACAACAGTCACACTGAAGCTTTCTTT. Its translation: CASSYNSHTEAFF.

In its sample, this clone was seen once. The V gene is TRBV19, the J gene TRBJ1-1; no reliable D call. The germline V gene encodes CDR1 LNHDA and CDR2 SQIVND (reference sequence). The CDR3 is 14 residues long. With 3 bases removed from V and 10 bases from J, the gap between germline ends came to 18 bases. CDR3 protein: CASSIDLEVRVAFF. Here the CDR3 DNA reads TGTGCCAGTAGTATTGATCTTGAAGTTCGGGTAGCTTTCTTT.

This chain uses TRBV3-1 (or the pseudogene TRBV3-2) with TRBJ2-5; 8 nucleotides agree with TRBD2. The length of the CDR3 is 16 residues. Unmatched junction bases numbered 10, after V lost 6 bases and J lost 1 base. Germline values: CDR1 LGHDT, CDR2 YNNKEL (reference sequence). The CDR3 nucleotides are TGTGCCAGCAGGGACGAAGCGGGGGTCTTCCAAGAGACCCAGTACTTC. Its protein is CASRDEAGVFQETQYF.

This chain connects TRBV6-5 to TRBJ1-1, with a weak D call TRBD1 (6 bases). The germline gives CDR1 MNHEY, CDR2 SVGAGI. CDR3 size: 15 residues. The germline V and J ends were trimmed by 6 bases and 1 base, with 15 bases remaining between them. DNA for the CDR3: TGTGCCAGCAGAAAAGCCGGACAGACGAACACTGAAGCTTTCTTT. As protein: CASRKAGQTNTEAFF.

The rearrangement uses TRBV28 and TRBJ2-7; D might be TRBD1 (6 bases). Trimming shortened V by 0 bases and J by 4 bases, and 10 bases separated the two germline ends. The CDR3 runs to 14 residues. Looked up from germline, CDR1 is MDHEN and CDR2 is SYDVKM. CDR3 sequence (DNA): TGTGCCAGCAGTTTATGGGGCAGGGGTTACGAGCAGTACTTC. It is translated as CASSLWGRGYEQYF.

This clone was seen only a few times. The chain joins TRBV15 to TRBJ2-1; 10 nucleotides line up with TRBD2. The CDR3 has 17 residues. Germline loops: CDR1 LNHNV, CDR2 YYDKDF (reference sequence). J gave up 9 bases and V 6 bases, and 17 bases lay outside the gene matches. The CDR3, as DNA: TGTGCCACCAGGGCAGTTGGGGAGCGGGGGGGGCTGGGTGAGCAGTTCTTC. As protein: CATRAVGERGGLGEQFF. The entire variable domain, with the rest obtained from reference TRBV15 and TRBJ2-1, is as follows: DAMVIQNPRYQVTQFGKPVTLSCSQTLNHNVMYWYQQKSSQAPKLLFHYYDKDFNNEADTPDNFQSRRPNTSFCFLDIRSPGLGDTAMYLCATRAVGERGGLGEQFFGPGTRLTVL.

The CDR3 DNA follows: TGTGCCAGCAGTTTACGGGACAGGGGAAACACCATATATTTT. It codes for CASSLRDRGNTIYF. The chain links TRBV27 to TRBJ1-3, with 8 bases fitting TRBD1. With 2 bases clipped from V and 4 bases from J, the junction kept 1 base outside the gene matches. CDR1 and CDR2 from the germline V gene are MNHEY and SMNVEV (reference sequence). The CDR3 has 14 residues.

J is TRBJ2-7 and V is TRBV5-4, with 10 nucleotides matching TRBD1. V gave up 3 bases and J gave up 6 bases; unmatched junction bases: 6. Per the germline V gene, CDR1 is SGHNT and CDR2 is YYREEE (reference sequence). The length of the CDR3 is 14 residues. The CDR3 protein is CASSSGTGVGEQYF. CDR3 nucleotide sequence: TGTGCCAGCAGCTCCGGGACAGGGGTGGGCGAGCAGTACTTC. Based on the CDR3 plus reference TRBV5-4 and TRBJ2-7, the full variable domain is ETGVTQSPTHLIKTRGQQVTLRCSSQSGHNTVSWYQQALGQGPQFIFQYYREEENGRGNFPPRFSGLQFPNYSSELNVNALELDDSALYLCASSSGTGVGEQYFGPGTRLTVT.

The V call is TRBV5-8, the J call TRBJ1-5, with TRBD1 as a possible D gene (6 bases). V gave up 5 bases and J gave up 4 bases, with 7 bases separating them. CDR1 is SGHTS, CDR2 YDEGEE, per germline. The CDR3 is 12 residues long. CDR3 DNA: TGTGCCAGCAGAACAGGGAATCAGCCCCAGCATTTT. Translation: CASRTGNQPQHF.